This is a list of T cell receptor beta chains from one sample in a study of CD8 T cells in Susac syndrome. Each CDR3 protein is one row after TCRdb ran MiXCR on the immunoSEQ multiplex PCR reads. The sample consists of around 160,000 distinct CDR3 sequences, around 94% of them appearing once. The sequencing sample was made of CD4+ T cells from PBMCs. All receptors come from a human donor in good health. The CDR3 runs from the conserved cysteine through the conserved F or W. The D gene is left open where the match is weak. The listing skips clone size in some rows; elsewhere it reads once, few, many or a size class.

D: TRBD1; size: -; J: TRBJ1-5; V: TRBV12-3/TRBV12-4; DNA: TGTGCCAGCAGGGGACAGGGGCCCGCCAATCAGCCCCAGCATTTT; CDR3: CASRGQGPANQPQHF
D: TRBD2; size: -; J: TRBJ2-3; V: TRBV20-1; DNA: TGCAGTGCAATTAGCGGGGCCAACACAGATACGCAGTATTTT; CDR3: CSAISGANTDTQYF
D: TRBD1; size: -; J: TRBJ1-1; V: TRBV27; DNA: TGTGCCAGCAGTTTATACGGACAGGGTTTATCTGAAGCTTTCTTT; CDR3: CASSLYGQGLSEAFF
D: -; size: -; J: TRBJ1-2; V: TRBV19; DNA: TGTGCCAGTACCGAGGCAGGGGTTGGCTACACCTTC; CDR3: CASTEAGVGYTF
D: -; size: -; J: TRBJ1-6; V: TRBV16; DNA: TGTGCCAGCAGCCAATCCGGGTTGGGTTTTTCACCCCTCCACTTT; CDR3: CASSQSGLGFSPLHF
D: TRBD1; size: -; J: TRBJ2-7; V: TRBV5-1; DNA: TGCGCCAGCAGCTCCGGGACAGGGTTCTTCGAGCAGTACTTC; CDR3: CASSSGTGFFEQYF
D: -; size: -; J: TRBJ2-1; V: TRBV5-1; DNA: TGCGCCAGCAGCTCGGGGCTGGACTCCTACAATGAGCAGTTCTTC; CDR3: CASSSGLDSYNEQFF
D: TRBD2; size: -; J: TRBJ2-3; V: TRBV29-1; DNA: TGCAGCGTCATAGCGGGGGGCACAGATACGCAGTATTTT; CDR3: CSVIAGGTDTQYF
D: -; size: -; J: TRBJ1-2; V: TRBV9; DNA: TGTGCCAGCAGCGTACAGGGACGTGGCTACACCTTC; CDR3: CASSVQGRGYTF
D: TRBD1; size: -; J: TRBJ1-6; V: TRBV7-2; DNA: TGTGCCAGCTACAGGGGGTCGGGTTCACCCCTCCACTTT; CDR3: CASYRGSGSPLHF
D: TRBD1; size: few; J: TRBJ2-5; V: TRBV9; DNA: TGTGCCAGCAGCCCTGGACAGGGTCAAGAGACCCAGTACTTC; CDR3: CASSPGQGQETQYF
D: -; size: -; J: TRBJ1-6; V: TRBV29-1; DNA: TGCAGCGTCCGGGGCGATGGTGATTCACCCCTCCACTTT; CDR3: CSVRGDGDSPLHF
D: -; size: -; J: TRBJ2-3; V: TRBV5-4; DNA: TGTGCCAGCAGCCCTTCCCAAAGGGGAGCAGATACGCAGTATTTT; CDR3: CASSPSQRGADTQYF
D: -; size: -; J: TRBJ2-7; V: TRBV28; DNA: TGTGCCAGCAGAAAGGGCAGCTACGAGCAGTACTTC; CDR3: CASRKGSYEQYF
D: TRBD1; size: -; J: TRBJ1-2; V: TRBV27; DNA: TGTGCCAGCCGCCAGGGGGCAGCTAACTATGGCTACACCTTC; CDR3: CASRQGAANYGYTF
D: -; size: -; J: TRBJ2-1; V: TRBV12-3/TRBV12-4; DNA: TGTGCCAGCGGGTTCGACTACAATGAGCAGTTCTTC; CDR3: CASGFDYNEQFF
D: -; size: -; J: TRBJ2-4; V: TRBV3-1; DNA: TGTGCCAGCAGCCAAGACCCGGACTCCAAAAACATTCAGTACTTC; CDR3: CASSQDPDSKNIQYF
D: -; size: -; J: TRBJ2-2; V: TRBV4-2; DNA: TGTGCCAGCAGCCAAGATAAGTGGGGGGCCCACACCGGGGAGCTGTTTTTT; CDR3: CASSQDKWGAHTGELFF
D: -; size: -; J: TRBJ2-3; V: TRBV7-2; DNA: TGTGCCAGCAGTAAGAGACAGGGACTCAATCCAGATACGCAGTATTTT; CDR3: CASSKRQGLNPDTQYF
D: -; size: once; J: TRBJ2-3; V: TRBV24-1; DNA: TGTGCCACCAGTGAGAGCACAGATACGCAGTATTTT; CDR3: CATSESTDTQYF
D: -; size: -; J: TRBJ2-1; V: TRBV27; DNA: TGTGCCAGCAGTCCCCCGGGAGACAGGGCCCACAATGAGCAGTTCTTC; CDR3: CASSPPGDRAHNEQFF
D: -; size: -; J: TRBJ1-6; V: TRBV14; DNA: TGTGCCAGCAGCCAAGATCGGAGGGGCCGGAATTCACCCCTCCACTTT; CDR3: CASSQDRRGRNSPLHF
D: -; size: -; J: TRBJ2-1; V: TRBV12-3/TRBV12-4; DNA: TGTGCCAGCAGGATCGGACAAGGATATGAGGGTGAGCAGTTCTTC; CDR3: CASRIGQGYEGEQFF
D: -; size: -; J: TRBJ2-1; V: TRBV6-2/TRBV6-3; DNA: TGTGCCAGCAAGGGGGTAAGGAATGAGCAGTTCTTC; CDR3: CASKGVRNEQFF